The next 21 T cell receptor beta chains were all read from a single sample in a study of T cells in Graves' hyperthyroidism and ophthalmopathy. The source material, RNA transcripts, was used to amplify TCR beta CDR3 regions. TCR CDR3 underwent first-round RT-PCR with the HTBI primer set. MiXCR, run by TCRdb on the multiplex PCR reads, gives a single entry per CDR3 protein. In the table there are more than 500,000 distinct CDR3 sequences, around 50% of which are singletons. Sequencing used peripheral blood or thyroid tissue (not recorded which). All receptors derive from an adult woman with Graves' disease, either hyperthyroidism or ophthalmopathy (not recorded which).

This chain joins TRBV10-1 and TRBJ2-1; TRBD2 matches at 7 bases. This CDR3 is built from 16 residues. Losses at the gene ends were 3 bases for V and 6 bases for J; bases not matched to a gene: 11. From germline, CDR1 is WNHNN and CDR2 SYGVQD (reference sequence). CDR3 DNA sequence: TGCGCCAGCAGTGATAGGCTAGCGGATAACCTCAATGAGCAGTTCTTC. Translating gives CASSDRLADNLNEQFF.

The V call is TRBV28, the J call TRBJ1-1; D perhaps matches TRBD1 (5 bases). The germline V gene encodes CDR1 MDHEN and CDR2 SYDVKM. This CDR3 has 13 amino acids. This CDR3 reads CASRLSGVGRAFF. The DNA of the CDR3 is TGTGCAAGCCGCTTATCGGGGGTCGGGCGGGCTTTCTTT.

This clonotype was seen ten or more times. The chain employs TRBV7-9 and TRBJ2-5, with D tentatively TRBD2 (6 bases). Germline-derived CDR1 and CDR2 are SEHNR and FQNEAQ (reference sequence). CDR3 length: 14 amino acids. Trimming left V 7 bases short and J 5 bases short, with 17 bases between. Here the CDR3 reads CASNPPKREETQYF. CDR3 sequence (DNA): TGTGCCAGCAACCCACCCAAACGGGAGGAGACCCAGTACTTC. The full variable domain, in which reference TRBV7-9 and TRBJ2-5 provide the parts outside the CDR3, is DTGVSQNPRHKITKRGQNVTFRCDPISEHNRLYWYRQTLGQGPEFLTYFQNEAQLEKSRLLSDRFSAERPKGSFSTLEIQRTEQGDSAMYLCASNPPKREETQYFGPGTRLLVL.

This sequence joins TRBV25-1 and TRBJ1-1; a possible D gene is TRBD1 (6 bases). Between the trimmed V and J ends, which lost 5 bases and 9 bases, there was a span of 16 bases. CDR1 and CDR2 from the germline V gene are MGHDK and SYGVNS. There are 13 residues in the CDR3. The CDR3 DNA sequence: TGTGCCAGCAGTTTGGGGGGGCATCAGCAAGCTTTCTTT. As protein: CASSLGGHQQAFF. Looking up the rest from reference TRBV25-1 and TRBJ1-1 gives the full variable domain: EADIYQTPRYLVIGTGKKITLECSQTMGHDKMYWYQQDPGMELHLIHYSYGVNSTEKGDLSSESTVSRIRTEHFPLTLESARPSHTSQYLCASSLGGHQQAFFGQGTRLTVV.

The gene calls are TRBV2 and TRBJ2-5; D ambiguous. CDR1 SNHLY and CDR2 FYNNEI come from the germline V gene. The CDR3 loop spans 14 amino acids. V lost 6 bases and J 1 base, leaving 12 bases between the germline ends. The CDR3 reads CASSPSMGQETQYF. CDR3 DNA: TGTGCCAGCAGCCCAAGTATGGGCCAAGAGACCCAGTACTTC. Combining the CDR3 with reference TRBV2 and TRBJ2-5 gives the whole variable domain EPEVTQTPSHQVTQMGQEVILRCVPISNHLYFYWYRQILGQKVEFLVSFYNNEISEKSEIFDDQFSVERPDGSNFTLKIRSTKLEDSAMYFCASSPSMGQETQYFGPGTRLLVL.

This sequence joins TRBV7-6 and TRBJ2-3; tentatively, D is TRBD2 (6 bases). The CDR3 contains 15 residues. Germline assignment: CDR1 SGHVS and CDR2 FNYEAQ. The V end lost 3 bases, the J end lost 3 bases, and 13 bases lay between the germline ends. The CDR3 bases are TGTGCCAGCAGCTTGGTTAGCGGAACAACAGATACGCAGTATTTT. It codes for CASSLVSGTTDTQYF. The full variable domain, with the rest looked up from reference TRBV7-6 and TRBJ2-3, is GAGVSQSPRYKVTKRGQDVALRCDPISGHVSLYWYRQALGQGPEFLTYFNYEAQQDKSGLPNDRFSAERPEGSISTLTIQRTEQRDSAMYRCASSLVSGTTDTQYFGPGTRLTVL.

This clonotype was detected ten times or more. The V and J genes are TRBV2 and TRBJ1-2, with D unclear. Germline CDR1 and CDR2: SNHLY and FYNNEI. The CDR3 is made up of 12 amino acids. Trimming cost V 2 bases and J 4 bases, with 5 bases left between them. The CDR3 nucleotides are TGTGCCAGCAGTGAAATTTTCTATGGCTACACCTTC. Residues: CASSEIFYGYTF.

This clonotype showed up many times. The rearrangement joins TRBV6-1 to TRBJ1-1, with D possibly TRBD1 on 5 matching bases. The CDR3 runs to 19 residues. In germline, CDR1 is MNHNS, CDR2 SASEGT. The germline V and J ends were trimmed by 6 bases and 6 bases, with 32 bases remaining between them. The CDR3 loop reads CASRPQSGYGAKIFAEAFF. The CDR3 DNA sequence: TGTGCCAGCAGGCCTCAGTCCGGGTACGGGGCGAAGATCTTCGCTGAAGCTTTCTTT.

The rearrangement joins TRBV7-9 to TRBJ2-7; no definite D call. The CDR3 has 14 amino acids. The germline CDR1 and CDR2 sequences are SEHNR and FQNEAQ (reference sequence). Trimming stripped 1 base from V and 3 bases from J, with 10 bases between. DNA of the CDR3: TGTGCCAGCAGCTTAGGATGGGCTAACTACGAGCAGTACTTC. Protein sequence: CASSLGWANYEQYF.

The table lists this clonotype with a few counts. The rearrangement links TRBV2 to TRBJ1-5, with a tentative D call TRBD1 (6 bases). The V gene's germline CDR1 is SNHLY and CDR2 FYNNEI. This CDR3 has 14 residues. Trimming removed 4 bases from V and 6 bases from J, with 13 bases in between. The CDR3 region is CASSAGGRFQPQHF. The CDR3 DNA follows: TGTGCCAGCAGTGCTGGGGGGCGGTTTCAGCCCCAGCATTTT.

This clonotype has ten or more counts. This chain links TRBV6-5 with TRBJ1-2; D might be TRBD1 (5 bases). Germline CDR1 and CDR2: MNHEY and SVGAGI. This CDR3 spans 15 amino acids. The germline V and J ends were trimmed by 6 bases and 4 bases, with 18 bases remaining between them. CDR3 amino acids: CASRTSGTLGYGYTF. CDR3 in DNA: TGTGCCAGCAGAACGTCAGGGACCCTCGGCTATGGCTACACCTTC.

This sequence joins TRBV6-5 and TRBJ1-5, with 8 bases fitting TRBD1. CDR1 is MNHEY, CDR2 SVGAGI, per germline. With 2 bases clipped from V and 0 bases from J, the junction kept 9 bases outside the gene matches. CDR3 size: 18 residues. The CDR3, as DNA: TGTGCCAGCAGTTACGCTCGGACAGGGATTTATAGCAATCAGCCCCAGCATTTT. It specifies CASSYARTGIYSNQPQHF.

This sequence joins TRBV29-1 and TRBJ1-1; D unclear. Trimming left V 7 bases short and J 6 bases short, with 3 bases between. Germline loops: CDR1 SQVTM, CDR2 ANQGSEA. The CDR3 sequence is 8 residues long. CDR3 sequence: CSDAEAFF. The CDR3 coding sequence is TGCAGCGACGCTGAAGCTTTCTTT. Drawing the rest from reference TRBV29-1 and TRBJ1-1, the complete variable domain is SAVISQKPSRDICQRGTSLTIQCQVDSQVTMMFWYRQQPGQSLTLIATANQGSEATYESGFVIDKFPISRPNLTFSTLTVSNMSPEDSSIYLCSDAEAFFGQGTRLTVV.

This clonotype was picked up a small number of times. The CDR3 bases are TGTGCCAGCAGGCCAGCGGGATTGAATAATTCACCCCTCCACTTT. This sequence encodes CASRPAGLNNSPLHF. This chain joins TRBV27 and TRBJ1-6, with D uncertain. CDR1 and CDR2 from the germline V gene are MNHEY and SMNVEV (reference sequence). The CDR3 loop spans 15 amino acids. Trimming left V 6 bases short and J 5 bases short, with 14 bases between.

The V gene is TRBV29-1, the J gene TRBJ1-1; D call uncertain. The germline V and J ends were trimmed by 6 bases and 7 bases, with 12 bases remaining between them. CDR3 length: 11 residues. Per germline, CDR1 SQVTM and CDR2 ANQGSEA. The CDR3 DNA follows: TGCAGCGTCCCTCGGGCGGGTGAAGCTTTCTTT. Amino acids: CSVPRAGEAFF.

For this clonotype: No DNA is shown, since the ends of the CDR3 on it are uncertain; the CDR3 is the one TCRdb lists. The chain employs TRBV10-3 and TRBJ1-6; the table's TRBD1 call for D was not verified on the DNA. Germline V gene lookup returns CDR1 ENHRY and CDR2 SYGVKD. The CDR3 region is 23 residues in length, termini included. CDR3 amino acids: CAVEAGYNEQFFGPGTANSPLHF.

This clonotype was recorded many times. This chain links TRBV7-9 with TRBJ2-7; possible D gene TRBD2, 6 bases. The ends were cut back, 6 bases at V and 2 bases at J, with 17 bases in the middle. The CDR3 has 15 amino acids. Germline V gene data show CDR1 as SEHNR and CDR2 as FQNEAQ (reference sequence). CDR3 nucleotides: TGTGCCAGCAGTGGGGGGAAAACCCCCACCTACGAGCAGTACTTC. Translation gives CASSGGKTPTYEQYF.

This clonotype turned up a few times. The rearrangement joins TRBV7-3 to TRBJ1-5; the D is unclear. Germline values: CDR1 SGHTA, CDR2 FQGTGA. The CDR3 contains 13 residues. Trimming took 8 bases from V and 6 from J, leaving 14 bases between them. CDR3 DNA sequence: TGTGCCAGCTCGGACTCGGGATCTCAGCCCCAGCATTTT. It encodes CASSDSGSQPQHF.

This chain links TRBV2 with TRBJ2-1, with D perhaps TRBD2 (5 bases). CDR1 is SNHLY, CDR2 FYNNEI, per germline. V was pared by 10 bases and J by 5 bases, with 12 bases between. CDR3 size: 12 residues. CDR3 sequence: CAIMGSDNEQFF. CDR3 in DNA: TGTGCCATCATGGGTAGCGACAATGAGCAGTTCTTC.

Ten or more counts support this clonotype. The CDR3 spells CASSTVRTGGSEAFF. DNA of the CDR3: TGTGCCAGCAGTACGGTGCGGACAGGGGGATCTGAAGCTTTCTTT. The gene calls are TRBV6-5 and TRBJ1-1; 10 positions match TRBD1. Looked up from germline, CDR1 is MNHEY and CDR2 is SVGAGI. CDR3 length: 15 amino acids. J was trimmed by 6 bases and V by 5 bases; bases with no gene match: 9.

This clonotype was seen repeatedly, ten times or more. This chain uses TRBV7-2 with TRBJ2-5; 8 bases match TRBD1. The germline CDR1 and CDR2 sequences are SGHTA and FQGNSA. J was trimmed by 1 base and V by 3 bases; bases with no gene match: 1. CDR3 length equals 14 residues. The DNA for the CDR3 is TGTGCCAGCAGCTTCCAGGGGGCCCAAGAGACCCAGTACTTC. It translates to CASSFQGAQETQYF.